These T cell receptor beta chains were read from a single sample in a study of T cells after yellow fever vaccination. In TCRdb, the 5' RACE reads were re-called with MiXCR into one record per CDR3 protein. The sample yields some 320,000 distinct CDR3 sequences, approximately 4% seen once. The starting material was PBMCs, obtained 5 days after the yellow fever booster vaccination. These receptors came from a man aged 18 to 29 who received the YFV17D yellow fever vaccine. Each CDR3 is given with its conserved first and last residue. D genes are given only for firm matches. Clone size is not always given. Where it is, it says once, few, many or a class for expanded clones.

CDR3: CASSGGQITGELFF
DNA: TGTGCCAGCAGTGGGGGACAAATCACCGGGGAGCTGTTTTTT
J: TRBJ2-2
V: TRBV27
D: .
size: few

CDR3: CASRGLAGMMTQYF
DNA: TGTGCCAGCAGGGGACTAGCGGGGATGATGACCCAGTACTTC
J: TRBJ2-5
V: TRBV6-2/TRBV6-3
D: TRBD2
size: few

CDR3: CASRQGQDYNEQFF
DNA: TGTGCCAGCAGACAGGGACAAGACTACAATGAGCAGTTCTTC
J: TRBJ2-1
V: TRBV7-9
D: .
size: few

CDR3: CASSLAGHPNQPQHF
DNA: TGTGCCAGCAGCCTGGCGGGACACCCCAATCAGCCCCAGCATTTT
J: TRBJ1-5
V: TRBV5-5
D: .
size: .

CDR3: CAWSFWDGAYEQYF
DNA: TGTGCCTGGAGCTTCTGGGACGGAGCCTACGAGCAGTACTTC
J: TRBJ2-7
V: TRBV30
D: .
size: many

CDR3: CAISGEGRLSSYEQYF
DNA: TGTGCCATCAGTGGCGAAGGGCGACTCAGCTCCTACGAGCAGTACTTC
J: TRBJ2-7
V: TRBV10-3
D: .
size: few

CDR3: CASSSPGIVTSGYNEQFF
DNA: TGTGCCAGCAGCTCCCCGGGTATAGTTACTAGCGGCTACAATGAGCAGTTCTTC
J: TRBJ2-1
V: TRBV5-6
D: TRBD2
size: few

CDR3: CASKASGDTGELFF
DNA: TGTGCCAGCAAGGCTAGCGGAGACACCGGGGAGCTGTTTTTT
J: TRBJ2-2
V: TRBV6-4
D: TRBD2
size: few

CDR3: CASSLVGQGVPGELFF
DNA: TGCGCCAGCAGCTTGGTGGGACAGGGGGTTCCCGGGGAGCTGTTTTTT
J: TRBJ2-2
V: TRBV5-1
D: TRBD1
size: few

CDR3: CASSLVRSSGQGYGYTF
DNA: TGTGCCAGCAGCTTAGTTAGGTCCTCAGGACAGGGTTATGGCTACACCTTC
J: TRBJ1-2
V: TRBV7-2
D: TRBD1
size: .

CDR3: CSANSGGRTDTQYF
DNA: TGCAGTGCTAATAGCGGGGGGCGCACAGATACGCAGTATTTT
J: TRBJ2-3
V: TRBV20-1
D: TRBD2
size: many

CDR3: CASSLTPGTGSYEQYF
DNA: TGTGCCAGCAGCCTAACCCCTGGGACAGGCTCCTACGAGCAGTACTTC
J: TRBJ2-7
V: TRBV9
D: TRBD1
size: few

CDR3: CASSSRPVAGGPDTQYF
DNA: TGTGCCAGCAGCTCGCGCCCTGTGGCGGGGGGGCCAGATACGCAGTATTTT
J: TRBJ2-3
V: TRBV7-8
D: TRBD2
size: many

CDR3: CSARDQPTFLDRDRRQPQHF
DNA: TGCAGTGCTCGAGATCAACCAACTTTCCTAGATCGGGACAGAAGACAGCCCCAGCATTTT
J: TRBJ1-5
V: TRBV20-1
D: TRBD1
size: .

CDR3: CASSRRFGKLFF
DNA: TGTGCCAGCAGCCGGCGGTTTGGAAAACTGTTTTTT
J: TRBJ1-4
V: TRBV12-3/TRBV12-4
D: .
size: few

CDR3: CASSLGQGRGIYGYTF
DNA: TGTGCCAGCAGCTTAGGGCAGGGCAGGGGAATCTATGGCTACACCTTC
J: TRBJ1-2
V: TRBV7-2
D: .
size: few

CDR3: CATSLGPGTAYNEQFF
DNA: TGTGCCACCAGCTTGGGACCAGGGACAGCATACAATGAGCAGTTCTTC
J: TRBJ2-1
V: TRBV15
D: TRBD1
size: few

CDR3: CASSQEPAGEFGSPLHF
DNA: TGCGCCAGCAGCCAAGAACCAGCGGGGGAGTTTGGTTCACCCCTCCACTTT
J: TRBJ1-6
V: TRBV4-3
D: .
size: .

CDR3: CSARDLKTSGANVLTF
DNA: TGCAGTGCTAGGGACTTAAAGACCTCTGGGGCCAACGTCCTGACTTTC
J: TRBJ2-6
V: TRBV20-1
D: .
size: few

CDR3: CASSQETGMVQPQHF
DNA: TGCGCCAGCAGCCAAGAGACAGGGATGGTCCAGCCCCAGCATTTT
J: TRBJ1-5
V: TRBV4-1
D: TRBD1
size: .

CDR3: CASSGHSEGPYNEQFF
DNA: TGTGCCAGCAGTGGACATTCCGAGGGGCCCTACAATGAGCAGTTCTTC
J: TRBJ2-1
V: TRBV25-1
D: .
size: many

CDR3: CASKFGTGELFF
DNA: TGTGCCAGCAAGTTCGGGACCGGGGAGCTGTTTTTT
J: TRBJ2-2
V: TRBV2
D: .
size: few

CDR3: CASSMASGSTDTQYF
DNA: TGTGCCAGTAGTATGGCTAGCGGGAGCACAGATACGCAGTATTTT
J: TRBJ2-3
V: TRBV19
D: TRBD2
size: .

CDR3: CASRLADHTDTQYF
DNA: TGCGCCAGCAGACTAGCGGATCACACAGATACGCAGTATTTT
J: TRBJ2-3
V: TRBV5-1
D: TRBD2
size: few

CDR3: CASSETSGGINEQFF
DNA: TGTGCCAGCAGTGAAACTAGCGGGGGTATAAATGAGCAGTTCTTC
J: TRBJ2-1
V: TRBV28
D: TRBD2
size: .

CDR3: CASSLVGTGVRKGNTEAFF
DNA: TGCGCCAGCAGCTTGGTAGGGACAGGGGTGCGAAAGGGGAACACTGAAGCTTTCTTT
J: TRBJ1-1
V: TRBV5-1
D: TRBD1
size: many

CDR3: CASSSDMGRVKETQYF
DNA: TGCGCCAGCAGCTCCGATATGGGACGAGTTAAAGAGACCCAGTACTTC
J: TRBJ2-5
V: TRBV5-1
D: .
size: few

CDR3: CASRRDRNTGELFF
DNA: TGTGCCAGCAGAAGGGACCGGAACACCGGGGAGCTGTTTTTT
J: TRBJ2-2
V: TRBV7-3
D: .
size: few

CDR3: CASSYGTGLGKTQYF
DNA: TGTGCCAGCAGTTATGGGACAGGGTTGGGCAAGACCCAGTACTTC
J: TRBJ2-5
V: TRBV6-2/TRBV6-3
D: TRBD1
size: .

CDR3: CASSRAVAETQYF
DNA: TGCGCCAGCAGCCGGGCCGTGGCGGAGACCCAGTACTTC
J: TRBJ2-5
V: TRBV4-1
D: .
size: many

CDR3: CSAPGTDFYGYTF
DNA: TGCAGTGCTCCCGGGACGGACTTCTATGGCTACACCTTC
J: TRBJ1-2
V: TRBV20-1
D: .
size: few

CDR3: CASSQDRSEAFF
DNA: TGTGCCAGCAGCCAAGATCGGTCTGAAGCTTTCTTT
J: TRBJ1-1
V: TRBV14
D: .
size: many

CDR3: CASSLGWNEKLFF
DNA: TGTGCCAGCAGCTTAGGTTGGAATGAAAAACTGTTTTTT
J: TRBJ1-4
V: TRBV7-2
D: .
size: .

CDR3: CASSSGSSSYGYTF
DNA: TGTGCCAGCAGTTCGGGCTCAAGCAGCTATGGCTACACCTTC
J: TRBJ1-2
V: TRBV12-3/TRBV12-4
D: .
size: .

CDR3: CASSTKVGQATNEKLFF
DNA: TGTGCCAGCAGCACCAAAGTTGGACAGGCAACTAATGAAAAACTGTTTTTT
J: TRBJ1-4
V: TRBV21-1
D: .
size: few

CDR3: CSVRTGGNGYTF
DNA: TGCAGCGTTCGGACGGGTGGGAATGGCTACACCTTC
J: TRBJ1-2
V: TRBV29-1
D: .
size: .

CDR3: CASSLAGPGTQYF
DNA: TGCGCCAGCAGCTTGGCGGGGCCGGGGACCCAGTACTTC
J: TRBJ2-5
V: TRBV5-1
D: .
size: few

CDR3: CASLRGSTDTQYF
DNA: TGTGCCAGTCTGAGGGGGAGCACAGATACGCAGTATTTT
J: TRBJ2-3
V: TRBV12-3/TRBV12-4
D: .
size: many

CDR3: CASSVPGQGGQPQHF
DNA: TGTGCCAGCAGTGTCCCGGGACAGGGTGGGCAGCCCCAGCATTTT
J: TRBJ1-5
V: TRBV28
D: TRBD1
size: few

CDR3: CASSYGTGGLKQYF
DNA: TGTGCCAGCAGTTACGGGACAGGGGGTCTCAAGCAGTACTTC
J: TRBJ2-7
V: TRBV6-2/TRBV6-3
D: TRBD1
size: few

CDR3: CASSPPGGTYEQYF
DNA: TGTGCCAGCTCACCACCGGGGGGTACCTACGAGCAGTACTTC
J: TRBJ2-7
V: TRBV18
D: .
size: many

CDR3: CASSGALGQGAGELFF
DNA: TGTGCCAGCAGCGGCGCGCTGGGACAGGGGGCCGGGGAGCTGTTTTTT
J: TRBJ2-2
V: TRBV5-4
D: TRBD1
size: .

CDR3: CASSLSSELNTEAFF
DNA: TGCGCCAGCAGCTTGTCTTCGGAGTTGAACACTGAAGCTTTCTTT
J: TRBJ1-1
V: TRBV5-1
D: .
size: many

CDR3: CASSSQGAGPDTQYF
DNA: TGTGCCAGCAGTTCTCAGGGGGCCGGCCCAGATACGCAGTATTTT
J: TRBJ2-3
V: TRBV28
D: TRBD1
size: many

CDR3: CAISEGRVDGYTF
DNA: TGTGCCATCAGTGAGGGGAGGGTCGATGGCTACACCTTC
J: TRBJ1-2
V: TRBV10-3
D: .
size: .

CDR3: CASGFGNTEAFF
DNA: TGTGCTAGTGGTTTTGGAAACACTGAAGCTTTCTTT
J: TRBJ1-1
V: TRBV12-5
D: .
size: many

CDR3: CASSAAGYFSGNTIYF
DNA: TGTGCCAGCAGCGCAGCAGGGTATTTCTCTGGAAACACCATATATTTT
J: TRBJ1-3
V: TRBV9
D: .
size: .

CDR3: CASSSTGADTQYF
DNA: TGCGCCAGCAGCTCCACAGGGGCAGATACGCAGTATTTT
J: TRBJ2-3
V: TRBV5-1
D: TRBD1
size: many

CDR3: CASMDSSSEKLFF
DNA: TGTGCCAGCATGGACTCGTCTTCCGAAAAACTGTTTTTT
J: TRBJ1-4
V: TRBV13
D: .
size: many

CDR3: CASSSSEGSYNEQFF
DNA: TGCGCCAGCAGCTCCTCGGAGGGCTCCTACAATGAGCAGTTCTTC
J: TRBJ2-1
V: TRBV5-1
D: .
size: few

CDR3: CASSLSGTEGYTF
DNA: TGCGCCAGCAGCTTGTCGGGAACCGAGGGCTACACCTTC
J: TRBJ1-2
V: TRBV5-1
D: .
size: few

CDR3: CSASEGDQPQHF
DNA: TGCAGTGCTAGTGAGGGAGACCAGCCCCAGCATTTT
J: TRBJ1-5
V: TRBV20-1
D: .
size: many

CDR3: CSANGDNGNIQYF
DNA: TGCAGCGCGAACGGAGATAATGGAAACATTCAGTACTTC
J: TRBJ2-4
V: TRBV29-1
D: .
size: many

CDR3: CASSFAGDIYGYTF
DNA: TGTGCCAGCAGTTTTGCCGGGGACATCTATGGCTACACCTTC
J: TRBJ1-2
V: TRBV12-3/TRBV12-4
D: .
size: few

CDR3: CASSYSGGMNTEAFF
DNA: TGTGCCAGCAGTTACTCGGGGGGGATGAACACTGAAGCTTTCTTT
J: TRBJ1-1
V: TRBV6-5
D: .
size: many

CDR3: CASSLGGQANTGELFF
DNA: TGTGCCAGCAGCTTAGGCGGACAGGCGAACACCGGGGAGCTGTTTTTT
J: TRBJ2-2
V: TRBV7-3
D: TRBD1
size: .

CDR3: CASGFSAGGPLDTQYF
DNA: TGTGCTAGTGGTTTTTCAGCGGGGGGGCCATTAGATACGCAGTATTTT
J: TRBJ2-3
V: TRBV12-5
D: TRBD2
size: few

CDR3: CATSDPTDYGYTF
DNA: TGTGCCACCAGTGATCCGACAGACTATGGCTACACCTTC
J: TRBJ1-2
V: TRBV24-1
D: .
size: few

CDR3: CASSSGFWETQYF
DNA: TGTGCCAGCAGCTCAGGATTCTGGGAGACCCAGTACTTC
J: TRBJ2-5
V: TRBV12-3/TRBV12-4
D: .
size: .